This T cell receptor beta chain originates from a study of cytomegalovirus exposure and HLA in healthy donors. PCR was performed using 60 Vbeta and 13 Jbeta primers. Here immunoSEQ multiplex PCR was the method, and the copy in TCRdb shows in-frame clones only, minus some. Here the sample spans just under 95,000 clones, 84% being singletons. Study-wide points: A later analysis showed HLA-associated TCR beta chains outstripping equally common others in clonal expansion. From TCR beta sequences, most subjects' HLA-A and HLA-B alleles were reportedly predicted accurately.

In regard to this clone: The antigen is unknown.

Losses at the gene ends were 3 bases for V and 4 bases for J; bases not matched to a gene: 7. This CDR3 comprises 15 residues. CDR1 is MNHNS, CDR2 SASEGT, per germline. The V call is TRBV6-1, the J call TRBJ2-3; 7 bases match TRBD2. The receptor comes from a woman between 18 and 29 years old in good health and CMV-seropositive. Sequenced input: PBMCs. The CDR3 nucleotides are TGTGCCAGCAGTGATAAGGCGGGAGAGGCAGATACGCAGTATTTT. Protein sequence: CASSDKAGEADTQYF.